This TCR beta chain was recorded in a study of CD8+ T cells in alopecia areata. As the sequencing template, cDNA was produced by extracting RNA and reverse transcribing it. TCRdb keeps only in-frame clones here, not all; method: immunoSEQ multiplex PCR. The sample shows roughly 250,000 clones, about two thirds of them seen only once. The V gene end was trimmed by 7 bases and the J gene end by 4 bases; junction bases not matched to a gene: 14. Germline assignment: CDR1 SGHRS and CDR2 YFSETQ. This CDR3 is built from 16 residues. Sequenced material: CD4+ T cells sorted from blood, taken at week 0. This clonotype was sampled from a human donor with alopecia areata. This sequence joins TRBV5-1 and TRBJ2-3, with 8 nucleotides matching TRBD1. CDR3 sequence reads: CASGDPGQGDSDTQYF. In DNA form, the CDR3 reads TGCGCCAGCGGAGATCCTGGACAGGGAGATTCAGATACGCAGTATTTT.